The present TCR beta chain was sequenced within a study of OX40 agonist ivuxolimab in advanced cancers. Study-wide context: Ivuxolimab was an agonistic, fully human IgG2 monoclonal antibody directed against OX40 (CD134), a costimulatory receptor. The paper reports the monotherapy dose-escalation portion (N of about 50 patients) of the phase I ivuxolimab trial. Patients were allowed to have had prior anti-PD-1, anti-PD-L1 or anti-CTLA-4 therapy, and around 40% of the dose-escalation patients had previously received checkpoint inhibitors. Among the roughly 52 dose-escalation patients, roughly 20 had hepatocellular carcinoma, approximately 15 melanoma, 9 renal cell carcinoma and 9 head and neck cancer. Peripheral TCRbeta sequencing was intended to test whether TCR sequence diversity was altered and clonal T-cell expansion was caused by ivuxolimab. Partial responses occurred in three dose-escalation patients: two with cutaneous melanoma and one with hepatocellular carcinoma. The dose-escalation cohort was almost 85% male with a mean age of about 65 years, ranging from roughly 20 to 85. Intravenous ivuxolimab was administered to patients every 2 weeks at six dose levels: 0.01, 0.1, 0.3, 1.5, 3 and 10 mg/kg. The paper as a whole reports these results and caveats: In partial responders in the 0.1-3.0 mg/kg groups, normalized peripheral clonal expansion was found to be among the lowest, especially among CD8+ T cells. At doses of 0.1 to 3.0 mg/kg, clonal expansion of both CD4+ and CD8+ T cells in blood was seen between baseline and week 6. Low levels of normalized T-cell clonal expansion were also shown by some nonresponding patients. The antigen specificity of the clonally expanded peripheral T cells was not determined. After ivuxolimab, expanded clones were on average more numerous among CD8+ T cells than among CD4+ T cells.

Genomic DNA was isolated from the sorted cells so that the TCRbeta CDR3 region could be sequenced. The immunoSEQ Assay was used for sequencing of TCRbeta CDR3 regions. The source is immuneACCESS, and TCRdb retained only in-frame sequences with V and J called. Part of the clones is not carried over; for the studies checked, unresolved V genes explain less than half of this, and the remainder is unexplained. The sample yields about 130,000 clones; 90% were counted once. Around 1% of the sample rests with the top ten. Patients with a history of autoimmune disease or receiving systemic immunosuppression were excluded from the trial. Peripheral blood for TCR sequencing was drawn from every dose cohort at baseline, at cycle 4 day 1 and at cycle 7 day 1. The samples were taken from a phase I, first-in-human, multicenter, open-label dose-escalation trial of ivuxolimab. Adults with locally advanced or metastatic melanoma, renal cell carcinoma, hepatocellular carcinoma or head and neck squamous cell carcinoma were enrolled in the trial. Before TCR sequencing, CD4+ T cells and CD8+ T cells were sorted from peripheral blood as separate populations.

Concerning this clone itself: Its antigen is not yet known. Base qualities are not recorded, but no much larger clone differs from it by a single base.

Sequencing was performed on CD4+ or CD8+ T cells sorted from blood, taken in a trial of the OX40 agonist ivuxolimab. This TCR was recovered from an adult with an advanced solid tumor such as melanoma, head and neck, liver or kidney cancer.

CDR3 loop: CASSLDFDYEQYF. The DNA sequence is given as TGTGCCAGCAGCTTAGATTTCGACTACGAGCAGTACTTC. The rearrangement joined TRBV11-2 to TRBJ2-7; the D gene cannot be named for sure. V is cut by 0 bases and J by 3 bases, and the space between the germline ends is 6 bases. CDR1 and CDR2 (SGHAT, FQNNGV) derive from the germline V gene. The CDR3 spans 13 residues, from the cysteine through the phenylalanine. Only the CDR3 portion is preserved as DNA: 39 bases, with reading frame beginning at the first base.